This entry features one T cell receptor beta chain sequence. The sample belongs to a study of somatic mutations in cytotoxic T cells in rheumatoid arthritis. Profiled with immunoSEQ multiplex PCR; TCRdb holds only in-frame clones, not every one. In the table there are under 35,000 clones, around nine tenths of which are singletons. CDR3 length equals 17 residues. Germline CDR1 MGHRA, CDR2 YSYEKL. Germline trimming cut 3 bases from V and 8 bases from J; bases unmatched to any gene: 7. The TCR was taken from an adult with rheumatoid arthritis. V is TRBV4-1 and J is TRBJ2-1; 16 bases line up with TRBD2. Sequences were obtained from CD8+ T cells sorted from blood. The CDR3 loop is CASSQAGTSGGAYEQFF. Here the CDR3 DNA reads TGCGCCAGCAGCCAGGCCGGGACTAGCGGGGGGGCCTATGAGCAGTTCTTC.